This TCR beta chain comes out of a study of OX40 agonist ivuxolimab in advanced cancers. Looking at the study overall: Partial responses were recorded for three patients, including one with hepatocellular carcinoma and two with cutaneous melanoma.

The study, taken as a whole, reports: The authors also found low normalized T-cell clonal expansion in some nonresponders.

Regarding this clone: Its target is unknown. Germline and junction disagree at one end, which may indicate a read error.

CDR3 length equals 13 residues. From germline, CDR1 is MNHNY and CDR2 SVGAGI (reference sequence). Some clones are missing from TCRdb's copy, which holds only in-frame ones; the method was immunoSEQ multiplex PCR. The data hold about 89,000 clones, with more than 70% observed a single time. The V call is TRBV6-6, the J call TRBJ1-5, with unresolved D. The starting material was CD4+ or CD8+ T cells sorted from blood, obtained in a trial of the OX40 agonist ivuxolimab. The source of this sequence is an adult with an advanced solid tumor such as melanoma, head and neck, liver or kidney cancer. The CDR3 reads CTSSYSLDQPQHF. CDR3 coding DNA: TGTACCAGCAGTTACTCCTTAGACCAGCCCCAGCATTTT.